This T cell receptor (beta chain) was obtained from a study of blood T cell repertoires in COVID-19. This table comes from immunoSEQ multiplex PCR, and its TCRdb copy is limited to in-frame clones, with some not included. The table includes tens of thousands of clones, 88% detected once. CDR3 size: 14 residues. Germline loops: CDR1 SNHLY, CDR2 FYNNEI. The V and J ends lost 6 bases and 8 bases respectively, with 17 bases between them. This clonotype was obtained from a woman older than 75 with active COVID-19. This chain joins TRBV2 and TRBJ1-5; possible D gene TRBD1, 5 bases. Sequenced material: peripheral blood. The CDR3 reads CASSGGTGEKPQHF. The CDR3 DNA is TGTGCCAGCAGCGGCGGGACGGGCGAGAAGCCCCAGCATTTT.